A single sample gave rise to the 22 T cell receptor beta chains below, sequenced in a study of T-cell memory formation after mild COVID-19. One entry per CDR3 protein, called by TCRdb with MiXCR from the 5' RACE reads. The table records about 410,000 distinct CDR3 sequences, about a sixth of them present only once. Sequencing input: PBMCs or a T cell subset sorted from them (not recorded which). The origin of the receptors is a young man who had mild COVID-19 (a few samples of this study predate the infection). Cell type and time point are not known.

The J gene is TRBJ2-5, the V gene TRBV5-8; D is undetermined. Germline loops: CDR1 SGHTS, CDR2 YDEGEE. Trimming removed 4 bases from V and 0 bases from J, with 10 bases in between. The CDR3 extends over 14 amino acids. The CDR3: CASSPHLHQETQYF. The CDR3 DNA follows: TGTGCCAGCAGCCCACACCTCCACCAAGAGACCCAGTACTTC.

The chain employs TRBV12-3 or TRBV12-4 and TRBJ1-3; D may be TRBD1 (5 bases). V dropped 5 bases and J dropped 3 bases, with 11 bases sitting between them. The CDR3 has 14 residues. DNA of the CDR3: TGTGCCAGCAGTATCCGGGACGGTGGAAACACCATATATTTT. Its translation: CASSIRDGGNTIYF.

A few counts support this clonotype. This rearrangement joins TRBV5-1 to TRBJ1-2, with 8 positions matching TRBD1. The V segment lost 4 bases and the J segment 3 bases; nucleotides outside the gene matches: 5. CDR1 and CDR2 from the germline V gene are SGHRS and YFSETQ. CDR3 length: 14 amino acids. CDR3 sequence (DNA): TGCGCCAGCAGCGGAACGACAGGGGACTATGGCTACACCTTC. Amino acid sequence: CASSGTTGDYGYTF.

The table lists this clonotype with many counts. The V call is TRBV10-3, the J call TRBJ2-5, with unresolved D. Between the trimmed V and J ends, which lost 3 bases and 2 bases, there was a span of 7 bases. The germline V gene has CDR1 ENHRY and CDR2 SYGVKD. This CDR3 contains 13 residues. For the CDR3, the DNA is TGTGCCATCAGTGACGGCGGACAAGAGACCCAGTACTTC. Translating gives CAISDGGQETQYF.

This chain uses TRBV7-6 with TRBJ2-1, with 8 nucleotides matching TRBD2. CDR3 length: 15 amino acids. Looked up from germline, CDR1 is SGHVS and CDR2 is FNYEAQ. The V and J ends lost 2 bases and 6 bases, in that order; junction bases with no gene match: 6. The CDR3 coding sequence is TGTGCCAGCAGCTTAATGGGACTAGTCTCCAATGAGCAGTTCTTC. It is translated as CASSLMGLVSNEQFF.

Comment on this clonotype: A read error is possible here, since a much larger clone lies one base away. V and J are TRBV7-6 and TRBJ2-2; 11 bases match TRBD2. Per the germline V gene, CDR1 is SGHVS and CDR2 is FNYEAQ. The CDR3 contains 16 residues. The CDR3 region is CASSSSGGPYTVELFF. The DNA for the CDR3 is TGTGCCAGCAGTTCTAGCGGGGGGCCCTACACCGTGGAGCTGTTTTTT.

The chain is built from TRBV2 and TRBJ1-2; D is perhaps TRBD1 (5 bases). V was clipped by 3 bases and J by 5 bases, with 13 bases between them. The CDR3 runs 14 residues. Per the germline V gene, CDR1 is SNHLY and CDR2 is FYNNEI. The CDR3 region has the DNA TGTGCCAGCAGTGACCCCAGGGAAACATATGGCTACACCTTC. It codes for CASSDPRETYGYTF.

This clonotype was picked up a small number of times. The chain couples TRBV29-1 to TRBJ2-7; D perhaps matches TRBD2 (5 bases). V lost 6 bases to trimming and J lost 2 bases, with 14 bases between them. This CDR3 has 13 residues. Germline V gene lookup returns CDR1 SQVTM and CDR2 ANQGSEA. CDR3 in DNA: TGCAGCGTGACCGGGGAAGACACCTACGAGCAGTACTTC. It codes for CSVTGEDTYEQYF.

This clonotype was detected only once. The chain employs TRBV20-1 and TRBJ2-5; 7 bases line up with TRBD2. The V segment lost 1 base and the J segment 5 bases; nucleotides outside the gene matches: 10. The CDR3 spans 15 residues. Germline CDR1 is DFQATT and CDR2 is SNEGSKA (reference sequence). The CDR3 loop is CSARASAWGGETQYF. The CDR3 DNA reads TGCAGTGCTAGAGCCAGCGCGTGGGGGGGGGAGACCCAGTACTTC.

The chain uses TRBV4-1 and TRBJ2-7; 10 bases line up with TRBD2. The CDR3 consists of 14 residues. Germline V gene sequence: CDR1 MGHRA, CDR2 YSYEKL. V gave up 4 bases and J gave up 5 bases; unmatched junction bases: 5. The CDR3, as DNA: TGCGCCAGCAGCCTCAGCGGGGGGGTCGACGAGCAGTACTTC. Protein product: CASSLSGGVDEQYF.

The rearrangement uses TRBV6-5 and TRBJ1-2; the D is unclear. Trimming shortened V by 0 bases and J by 2 bases, and 10 bases separated the two germline ends. The CDR3 length is 15 residues. CDR1 MNHEY and CDR2 SVGAGI come from the germline V gene. CDR3 DNA: TGTGCCAGCAGTTACTCGTTAGTACAGAACTATGGCTACACCTTC. This codes for CASSYSLVQNYGYTF.

This clonotype has ten or more counts. V is TRBV6-5 and J is TRBJ1-1; the D is unclear. This CDR3 is built from 14 residues. From germline, CDR1 is MNHEY and CDR2 SVGAGI. V was trimmed by 2 bases and J by 0 bases, leaving 7 bases between them. The CDR3 sequence: CASSYGGLNTEAFF. CDR3 coding DNA: TGTGCCAGCAGTTACGGCGGCTTGAACACTGAAGCTTTCTTT.

The chain recombines TRBV5-1 with TRBJ1-1, with 9 nucleotides matching TRBD1. Trimming removed 3 bases from V and 7 bases from J; junction bases left unmatched: 7. Germline CDR1 reads SGHRS; CDR2 reads YFSETQ. There are 14 residues in the CDR3. In DNA form, the CDR3 reads TGCGCCAGCAGCTCCGGACAGGGGCTTAATGAAGCTTTCTTT. Translating gives CASSSGQGLNEAFF.

This clonotype was seen more than once but under ten times. This sequence joins TRBV5-1 and TRBJ2-3, with D unresolved. Germline V lookup: CDR1 SGHRS, CDR2 YFSETQ. V dropped 0 bases and J dropped 4 bases, with 9 bases sitting between them. The CDR3 consists of 14 residues. The CDR3 nucleotides are TGCGCCAGCAGCTTGGGGCGGAAAGCAGATACGCAGTATTTT. Translated: CASSLGRKADTQYF.

The rearrangement joins TRBV7-2 to TRBJ1-2; 8 bases are a match to TRBD1. After removal of 5 bases from V and 8 bases from J, the junction contained 13 bases not matched to a gene. This CDR3 is built from 15 residues. Per the germline V gene, CDR1 is SGHTA and CDR2 is FQGNSA. Here the CDR3 reads CASSLTRDRGRGYTF. CDR3 DNA sequence: TGTGCCAGCAGCCTAACCCGCGACAGGGGCCGCGGCTACACCTTC.

The table lists this clonotype with a few counts. V and J are TRBV7-2 and TRBJ2-7; 7 positions agree with TRBD1. This CDR3 region has 12 residues. Germline assignment: CDR1 SGHTA and CDR2 FQGNSA. The V segment lost 6 bases and the J segment 5 bases; nucleotides outside the gene matches: 4. The CDR3 DNA sequence: TGTGCCAGCAGTCGACAGGGAAACGAGCAGTACTTC. This gives the protein CASSRQGNEQYF.

Many counts were recorded for this clonotype. CDR3 DNA sequence: TGTGCCAGCAGTTCCGCCCCAAGCGGGGCCTCCTACGAGCAGTACTTC. Amino acids: CASSSAPSGASYEQYF. V gene TRBV6-2 or TRBV6-3 combines with J gene TRBJ2-7; 7 nucleotides match TRBD2. The CDR3 extends over 16 amino acids. After removal of 4 bases from V and 0 bases from J, the junction contained 9 bases not matched to a gene. Germline V gives CDR1 MNHEY, CDR2 SVGEGT.

Only a few counts were recorded for this clonotype. The chain carries TRBV12-3 or TRBV12-4 and TRBJ2-4, with 7 nucleotides matching TRBD1. Unmatched junction bases numbered 7, after V lost 7 bases and J lost 4 bases. The CDR3 has 14 amino acids. The CDR3 DNA reads TGTGCCAGCAATCCGGGACAGATAAAAAACATTCAGTACTTC. Its protein product is CASNPGQIKNIQYF.

This clonotype was counted between two and nine times. The V call is TRBV11-2, the J call TRBJ2-6; maybe TRBD1 (5 bases). The CDR3 is 16 amino acids. The V end was cut by 3 bases, the J end by 2 bases, with 11 bases between. From germline, CDR1 is SGHAT and CDR2 FQNNGV. The CDR3: CASSFGAAAGANVLTF. The CDR3 nucleotides read TGTGCCAGCAGCTTTGGGGCCGCCGCTGGGGCCAACGTCCTGACTTTC.

The chain couples TRBV2 to TRBJ2-7; no clear D gene. Germline V gene sequence: CDR1 SNHLY, CDR2 FYNNEI. This CDR3 is built from 13 residues. Trimming took 4 bases from V and 3 from J, leaving 10 bases between them. The CDR3 spells CASSGHDFYEQYV. The CDR3 bases are TGTGCCAGCAGTGGACATGATTTCTACGAGCAGTACGTC.

The rearrangement links TRBV5-1 to TRBJ1-4; no firm D call. The germline V gene encodes CDR1 SGHRS and CDR2 YFSETQ. V was shortened by 4 bases and J by 0 bases, with 10 bases between the two germline ends. The CDR3 runs to 15 residues. The DNA for the CDR3 is TGCGCCAGCAGCCCCCGACTTTCAACTAATGAAAAACTGTTTTTT. This encodes CASSPRLSTNEKLFF.

The gene calls are TRBV29-1 and TRBJ2-5; possibly TRBD1 for D (5 bases). Germline CDR1 SQVTM, CDR2 ANQGSEA. The CDR3 length is 15 residues. V lost 5 bases and J lost 5, with 21 bases in between. The CDR3, as DNA: TGCAGCGTTACAGGACGACAGTGGGAATGGGAGACCCAGTACTTC. It translates to CSVTGRQWEWETQYF.